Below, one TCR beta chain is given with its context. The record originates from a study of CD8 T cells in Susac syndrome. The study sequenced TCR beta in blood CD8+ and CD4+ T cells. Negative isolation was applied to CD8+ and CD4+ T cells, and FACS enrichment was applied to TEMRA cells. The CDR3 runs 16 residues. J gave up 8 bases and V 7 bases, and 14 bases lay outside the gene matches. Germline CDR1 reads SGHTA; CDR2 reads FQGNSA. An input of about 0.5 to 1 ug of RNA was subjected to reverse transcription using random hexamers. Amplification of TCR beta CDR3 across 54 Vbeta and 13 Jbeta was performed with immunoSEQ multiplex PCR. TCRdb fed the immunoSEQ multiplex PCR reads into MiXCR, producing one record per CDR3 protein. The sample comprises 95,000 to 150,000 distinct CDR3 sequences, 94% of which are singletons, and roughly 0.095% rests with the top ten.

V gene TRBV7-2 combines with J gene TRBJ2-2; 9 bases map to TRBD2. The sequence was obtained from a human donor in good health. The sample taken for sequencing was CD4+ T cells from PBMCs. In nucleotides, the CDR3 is TGTGCCAGCACGGCGGGAGGGAGGATAGTTGCGGGGGAGCTGTTTTTT. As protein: CASTAGGRIVAGELFF.